The subject of this entry is one T cell receptor beta chain. Sequencing used immunoSEQ multiplex PCR; TCRdb keeps in-frame clones, though not all of them. Among about 92,000 clones listed, around 82% were seen once. The data were taken from a study of blood T cell repertoires in COVID-19. Background on the study: There were acute and convalescent COVID-19 samples, and they came from the United States, Italy and Spain. Sample material is recorded as cDNA or gDNA derived from T cells, B-cell-depleted T cells, or PBMCs.

After removal of 5 bases from V and 0 bases from J, the junction contained 5 bases not matched to a gene. This CDR3 is 17 amino acids long. From germline, CDR1 is KGHSH and CDR2 LQKENI. The TCR was taken from a man aged 45-60 years who had recovered from COVID-19. The chain combines TRBV18 with TRBJ2-6; the match to TRBD1 covers 9 bases. Sequencing input: peripheral blood. The CDR3 region has the DNA TGTGCCAGCTCATCGGGACAGGGAAGCTCTGGGGCCAACGTCCTGACTTTC. Protein: CASSSGQGSSGANVLTF. The full variable domain, its missing parts supplied by reference TRBV18 and TRBJ2-6, is NAGVMQNPRHLVRRRGQEARLRCSPMKGHSHVYWYRQLPEEGLKFMVYLQKENIIDESGMPKERFSAEFPKEGPSILRIQQVVRGDSAAYFCASSSGQGSSGANVLTFGAGSRLTVL.